This TCR beta chain emerged from a study of memory CD4+ T cells and cytomegalovirus serostatus. Single viable CD3+CD4+CD8-CD45RO+ cells were sorted as the memory CD4+ T cells. Serum IgG to CMV pp150, pp28, p38 and p52 defined serostatus. Regarding this clone: Its antigen remains unidentified.

Germline-derived CDR1 and CDR2 are SGHTA and FQGNSA. The germline V and J ends were trimmed by 5 bases and 4 bases, with 17 bases remaining between them. The CDR3 sequence is 15 residues long. This table comes from immunoSEQ multiplex PCR, and its TCRdb copy is limited to in-frame clones, with some not included. This table has 55,000 or so clones, over 60% appearing once. Study-wide findings and caveats: Each of approximately 73 CMV-associated TCRbeta sequences occurred in one to five individuals.

The specimen was memory CD4+ T cells from blood. The chain couples TRBV7-2 to TRBJ1-1, with D unresolved. This sequence was found in an adult in good health and CMV-seropositive. In DNA, the CDR3 is TGTGCCAGCAGCACGCAGGCGTCCGGAGGCACTGAAGCTTTCTTT. Protein product: CASSTQASGGTEAFF.